A selection of T cell receptor beta chains follows, all from one sample in a study of monozygotic twins with inflammatory bowel disease. TCRdb reprocessed the 5' RACE reads and stores each CDR3 protein as one record, lacking DNA. Recorded for this sample: 350,000 to 400,000 distinct CDR3 sequences. Sequencing used blood. These receptor sequences come from a human donor with ulcerative colitis or Crohn's disease, or a healthy co-twin of an affected twin (not recorded which). CDR3s include the opening cysteine and the closing phenylalanine or tryptophan.

j_call | v_call | cdr3_aa
TRBJ1-1 | TRBV12-2 | CASRSQQGGYTEAFF
TRBJ2-1 | TRBV6-2/TRBV6-3 | CASKDGGAYNEQFF
TRBJ2-3 | TRBV29-1 | CSVEALGLAGGPTDTQYF
TRBJ2-6 | TRBV6-2/TRBV6-3 | CASSWRDSGANVLTF
TRBJ2-1 | TRBV5-1 | CASSPPDSYNEQFF
TRBJ1-1 | TRBV5-1 | CSSSLYRNTEAFF
TRBJ2-3 | TRBV7-2 | CASSLDRVSSTDTQYF
TRBJ1-2 | TRBV5-5 | CASSHQTGWIYGYTF
TRBJ2-1 | TRBV12-3/TRBV12-4 | CASSLRQATISYNEQFF
TRBJ1-1 | TRBV29-1 | CSARGLATEAFF
TRBJ1-5 | TRBV6-5 | CASSYSTRDRESNQPQHF
TRBJ2-1 | TRBV12-5 | CASGTEGGADEQFF
TRBJ1-2 | TRBV19 | CASSVTGTYGYTF
TRBJ1-4 | TRBV5-1 | CASSYQHPTGEKLFF